Each of the 27 T cell receptor beta chains below was sequenced from the same sample in a study of blood T cell repertoires in COVID-19. Here immunoSEQ multiplex PCR was the method, and the copy in TCRdb shows in-frame clones only, minus some. The table has approximately 150,000 clones, about four fifths seen once. Sequences were obtained from peripheral blood. These receptors were collected from a woman aged 60-70 years with COVID-19, enrolled during active disease.

V gene TRBV6-5 combines with J gene TRBJ1-2, with D perhaps TRBD1 (5 bases). In germline, CDR1 is MNHEY, CDR2 SVGAGI. Trimming took 1 base from V and 8 from J, leaving 20 bases between them. This CDR3 has 16 amino acids. The CDR3 DNA reads as TGTGCCAGCAGTTACTGGGAGGACGCCGTTAGGGGCGGCTACACCTTC. This encodes CASSYWEDAVRGGYTF.

The chain recombines TRBV11-2 with TRBJ2-7; TRBD2 aligns across 8 bases. Germline CDR1 SGHAT, CDR2 FQNNGV. Trimming removed 0 bases from V and 7 bases from J; junction bases left unmatched: 11. There are 16 residues in the CDR3. This CDR3 is CASSLEGAGVGLEQYF. The CDR3 DNA sequence: TGTGCCAGCAGCTTAGAGGGAGCGGGAGTGGGGTTGGAGCAGTACTTC.

The CDR3, as DNA: TGTGCCAGCAGCCGGGGGACCCCGGGCACAGATACGCAGTATTTT. Its translation is CASSRGTPGTDTQYF. The rearrangement joins TRBV7-6 to TRBJ2-3; D may be TRBD2 (6 bases). This CDR3 has 15 amino acids. Trimming shortened V by 5 bases and J by 1 base, and 13 bases separated the two germline ends. Germline V CDR1 and CDR2: SGHVS, FNYEAQ.

This clone appeared a few times. The chain combines TRBV18 with TRBJ1-3; unclear D gene. The V end was cut by 1 base, the J end by 4 bases, with 14 bases between. Per the germline V gene, CDR1 is KGHSH and CDR2 is LQKENI. The CDR3 is made up of 16 amino acids. CDR3 protein: CASSPRASGTGNTIYF. CDR3 DNA sequence: TGTGCCAGCTCACCACGAGCCTCCGGTACGGGAAACACCATATATTTT.

This clone has only a few counts. This chain connects TRBV4-2 to TRBJ2-2; weak D call: TRBD2 (6 bases). The CDR3 extends over 14 amino acids. In germline, CDR1 is LGHNA, CDR2 YNFKEQ. The V and J ends lost 5 bases and 6 bases respectively, with 13 bases between them. CDR3 residues: CASSEPTSPGELFF. In DNA form, the CDR3 reads TGTGCCAGCAGCGAACCTACTAGCCCCGGGGAGCTGTTTTTT.

J is TRBJ2-5 and V is TRBV21-1; TRBD2 reflects the table's D call only, with no check against the DNA. TRBV21-1 is assigned pseudogene status. There are 13 residues in the CDR3. The CDR3 DNA follows: TGTGCCAGCAGCAAGAGGAGAAAAGAGACCCAGTACTTC. It is translated as CASSKRRKETQYF.

The CDR3 here is CASSERTEAFF. The CDR3 DNA follows: TGTGCCAGCAGTGAACGCACTGAAGCTTTCTTT. The V gene is TRBV2, the J gene TRBJ1-1; D call uncertain. Trimming took 2 bases from V and 4 from J, leaving 2 bases between them. Germline values: CDR1 SNHLY, CDR2 FYNNEI. There are 11 residues in the CDR3.

V gene TRBV5-6 combines with J gene TRBJ2-7; 13 bases match TRBD2. Germline V gene data show CDR1 as SGHDT and CDR2 as YYEEEE. The trim removed 3 bases at V and 5 bases at J, leaving 5 bases unmatched. The CDR3 is 15 residues long. The CDR3: CASSSRLAGGHEQYF. The CDR3 coding sequence is TGTGCCAGCAGCTCGCGACTAGCGGGAGGCCACGAGCAGTACTTC.

The rearrangement uses TRBV6-5 and TRBJ2-2, with 9 bases that match TRBD2. The V gene's germline CDR1 is MNHEY and CDR2 SVGAGI. The V segment lost 0 bases and the J segment 3 bases; nucleotides outside the gene matches: 2. This CDR3 comprises 16 residues. In DNA form, the CDR3 reads TGTGCCAGCAGTTACTCGATAGCGGGGGACACCGGGGAGCTGTTTTTT. Protein product: CASSYSIAGDTGELFF.

The chain combines TRBV27 with TRBJ2-1, with a weak D call TRBD1 (6 bases). Trimming took off 5 bases at V and 0 bases at J, with 14 bases between the two ends. Germline assignment: CDR1 MNHEY and CDR2 SMNVEV (reference sequence). This CDR3 has 16 amino acids. Here the CDR3 reads CASSRYTGHSYNEQFF. The CDR3, as DNA: TGTGCCAGCAGTCGGTATACAGGGCACTCCTACAATGAGCAGTTCTTC.

V gene TRBV6-5 combines with J gene TRBJ2-5, with D possibly matching TRBD2 (7 bases). The CDR3 is made up of 13 amino acids. Germline CDR1 is MNHEY and CDR2 is SVGAGI. V gave up 7 bases and J gave up 1 base, with 10 bases separating them. CDR3: CASNGGPQETQYF. CDR3 nucleotides: TGTGCCAGCAACGGGGGGCCCCAAGAGACCCAGTACTTC.

The CDR3 sequence is CASRESNRVTRNQPQHF. The CDR3 nucleotides read TGTGCCAGCAGAGAGAGTAACAGGGTAACTCGCAATCAGCCCCAGCATTTT. V gene TRBV2 combines with J gene TRBJ1-5, with D possibly matching TRBD1 (6 bases). Trimming left V 6 bases short and J 2 bases short, with 20 bases between. Looked up from germline, CDR1 is SNHLY and CDR2 is FYNNEI. This CDR3 region has 17 residues.

The chain uses TRBV9 and TRBJ2-3, with a possible D match to TRBD1 (7 bases). Trimming removed 4 bases at V and 6 bases at J, with 21 bases between. The CDR3 sequence is 16 residues long. CDR1 SGDLS and CDR2 YYNGEE come from the germline V gene. The CDR3 nucleotides read TGTGCCAGCAGCCCCGTAGGGACAGTGGGACTTGATACGCAGTATTTT. This encodes CASSPVGTVGLDTQYF. Full variable domain (missing parts from reference TRBV9 and TRBJ2-3): DSGVTQTPKHLITATGQRVTLRCSPRSGDLSVYWYQQSLDQGLQFLIQYYNGEERAKGNILERFSAQQFPDLHSELNLSSLELGDSALYFCASSPVGTVGLDTQYFGPGTRLTVL.

Ten or more counts support this clone. The chain employs TRBV28 and TRBJ2-1, with unresolved D. This CDR3 comprises 15 residues. Germline assignment: CDR1 MDHEN and CDR2 SYDVKM. The V end was cut by 5 bases, the J end by 0 bases, with 11 bases between. DNA of the CDR3: TGTGCCAGCAGTGAGACTGTAAGCTCCTACAATGAGCAGTTCTTC. It translates to CASSETVSSYNEQFF.

The rearrangement uses TRBV5-4 and TRBJ2-5; D may be TRBD1 (5 bases). Germline V gene lookup returns CDR1 SGHNT and CDR2 YYREEE (reference sequence). V was clipped by 4 bases and J by 1 base, with 8 bases between them. This CDR3 contains 13 residues. In DNA form, the CDR3 reads TGTGCCAGCAGCCGTGACAGCCAAGAGACCCAGTACTTC. Protein product: CASSRDSQETQYF.

The chain employs TRBV5-1 and TRBJ2-2; 10 bases line up with TRBD2. CDR1 is SGHRS and CDR2 is YFSETQ in the germline V gene. V gave up 0 bases and J gave up 4 bases; unmatched junction bases: 9. This CDR3 region has 18 residues. The CDR3 bases are TGCGCCAGCAGCTTGGGGCCAGCGGGGGGGCCGGTCACCGGGGAGCTGTTTTTT. Protein: CASSLGPAGGPVTGELFF.

This chain uses TRBV18 with TRBJ2-5, with 14 bases fitting TRBD2. V lost 7 bases and J lost 5; bases outside the gene matches: 6. Looked up from germline, CDR1 is KGHSH and CDR2 is LQKENI. CDR3 length equals 15 residues. CDR3 region: CASWRGLAGVETQYF. CDR3 DNA sequence: TGTGCCAGCTGGAGGGGACTAGCGGGAGTTGAGACCCAGTACTTC.

V gene TRBV15 combines with J gene TRBJ1-2; D unclear. There are 15 residues in the CDR3. CDR1 is LNHNV and CDR2 is YYDKDF in the germline V gene (reference sequence). V was trimmed by 5 bases and J by 5 bases, leaving 18 bases between them. The CDR3 region has the DNA TGTGCCACCAGCGTCATGCGGGGTGGAATTTATGGCTACACCTTC. Amino acids: CATSVMRGGIYGYTF.

The chain carries TRBV28 and TRBJ1-2; D call uncertain. The CDR3 is 14 amino acids. The V end lost 4 bases, the J end lost 1 base, and 10 bases lay between the germline ends. Germline V gene lookup returns CDR1 MDHEN and CDR2 SYDVKM. The CDR3 spells CASSSSPINYGYTF. The CDR3 coding sequence is TGTGCCAGCAGTTCTAGTCCCATTAACTATGGCTACACCTTC.

V and J are TRBV12-5 and TRBJ1-3; TRBD1 aligns across 12 bases. Germline V CDR1 and CDR2: LGHNT, FRNRAP. The length of the CDR3 is 19 residues. Trimming removed 7 bases from V and 2 bases from J; junction bases left unmatched: 15. The CDR3 region is CASAAPRDRGRWTGNTIYF. In DNA form, the CDR3 reads TGTGCTAGTGCCGCGCCCCGGGACAGGGGGCGATGGACTGGAAACACCATATATTTT.

The J gene is TRBJ1-2, the V gene TRBV5-1; 8 bases are shared with TRBD1. Germline V lookup: CDR1 SGHRS, CDR2 YFSETQ. CDR3 length: 15 residues. V shed 0 bases and J 4 bases; nucleotides not matched to a gene: 5. CDR3 in amino acids: CASSLGQGAPYGYTF. The CDR3 DNA is TGCGCCAGCAGCTTGGGGCAGGGGGCTCCCTATGGCTACACCTTC. The full variable domain, with the rest looked up from reference TRBV5-1 and TRBJ1-2, is KAGVTQTPRYLIKTRGQQVTLSCSPISGHRSVSWYQQTPGQGLQFLFEYFSETQRNKGNFPGRFSGRQFSNSRSEMNVSTLELGDSALYLCASSLGQGAPYGYTFGSGTRLTVV.

J is TRBJ2-1 and V is TRBV10-2; the D is unclear. Trimming cost V 1 base and J 7 bases, with 5 bases left between them. The CDR3 consists of 12 residues. CDR1 and CDR2 from the germline V gene are WSHSY and SAAADI. The CDR3 DNA reads TGCGCCAGCAGTGAGTTCAGGAATGAGCAGTTCTTC. Protein sequence: CASSEFRNEQFF.

The genes are TRBV30 and TRBJ2-1; 8 positions match TRBD2. The CDR3 runs to 15 residues. After removal of 1 base from V and 6 bases from J, the junction contained 8 bases not matched to a gene. The V gene's germline CDR1 is GTSNPN and CDR2 SVGIG (reference sequence). The CDR3 DNA follows: TGTGCCTGGAGTGAGGTAGCGGGAAGGGGCAATGAGCAGTTCTTC. This translates into CAWSEVAGRGNEQFF.

The V and J genes are TRBV10-1 and TRBJ2-7; 7 bases fit TRBD1. The CDR3 consists of 17 residues. J was trimmed by 0 bases and V by 9 bases; bases with no gene match: 17. The V gene's germline CDR1 is WNHNN and CDR2 SYGVQD (reference sequence). CDR3 amino acids: CASPGTAIFHSSYEQYV. In DNA form, the CDR3 reads TGCGCCAGTCCCGGGACAGCAATTTTTCACAGCTCCTACGAGCAGTACGTC.

The gene calls are TRBV4-2 and TRBJ2-1; a possible D gene is TRBD2 (6 bases). CDR3 length: 16 residues. The V end was cut by 0 bases, the J end by 0 bases, with 9 bases between. Germline CDR1 and CDR2: LGHNA and YNFKEQ. The CDR3 is CASSQDREYSYNEQFF. The CDR3 nucleotides read TGTGCCAGCAGCCAAGATCGGGAGTACTCCTACAATGAGCAGTTCTTC.

J is TRBJ2-2 and V is TRBV24-1; D might be TRBD1 (5 bases). Trimming pared 0 bases from V and 9 bases from J, leaving 10 bases between. This CDR3 spans 14 amino acids. The germline V gene encodes CDR1 KGHDR and CDR2 SFDVKD. The CDR3 is CATSDLRRGRELFF. As DNA, the CDR3 is TGTGCCACCAGTGATTTGCGTAGGGGCCGGGAGCTGTTTTTT.

V gene TRBV19 combines with J gene TRBJ2-7; 7 nucleotides agree with TRBD2. CDR1 is LNHDA, CDR2 SQIVND, per germline (reference sequence). The CDR3 runs to 13 residues. Germline trimming cut 6 bases from V and 1 base from J; bases unmatched to any gene: 3. CDR3 residues: CASSGRTSYEQYF. The CDR3, as DNA: TGTGCCAGTAGCGGGAGGACGTCCTACGAGCAGTACTTC.